A selection of T cell receptor beta chains follows, all from one sample in a study of T cells after yellow fever vaccination. Via MiXCR, TCRdb re-called the 5' RACE reads, giving one row per CDR3 protein. The data contain 250,000 or so distinct CDR3 sequences, roughly 6.8% of them seen just once; the ten biggest clones take up 0.8% to 1.2%. The sample was CD4+ T cells sorted from PBMCs, taken on the day of the yellow fever booster vaccination. These receptors came from a man aged 30 to 39 who received the YFV17D yellow fever vaccine. The CDR3 runs from the conserved cysteine through the conserved F or W. The order of the fields is clone size, D gene, V gene, J gene, CDR3 DNA, CDR3 protein. D genes are given only for firm matches. A clone size is listed for some rows: how often the clone was seen (once, few, many), or a class if it is expanded.

clone size: few; D gene: .; V gene: TRBV18; J gene: TRBJ1-2; CDR3 DNA: TGTGCCAGCTCACCCCGCGACGGACCGGCGGACTATGGCTACACCTTC; CDR3 protein: CASSPRDGPADYGYTF
clone size: many; D gene: TRBD1; V gene: TRBV20-1; J gene: TRBJ1-1; CDR3 DNA: TGCAGTGCTAGAGAATACGGACAGGGAAGGTCAACTTTCTTT; CDR3 protein: CSAREYGQGRSTFF
clone size: .; D gene: TRBD2; V gene: TRBV7-4; J gene: TRBJ2-2; CDR3 DNA: TGTGCCAGCAGCTCGGGACTAGCGGGAGTTTCGAACACCGGGGAGCTGTTTTTT; CDR3 protein: CASSSGLAGVSNTGELFF
clone size: many; D gene: TRBD2; V gene: TRBV5-1; J gene: TRBJ2-7; CDR3 DNA: TGCGCCAGCAGCCCGGAGGGCGGGAGTTATTACGAGCAGTACTTC; CDR3 protein: CASSPEGGSYYEQYF
clone size: .; D gene: TRBD2; V gene: TRBV20-1; J gene: TRBJ2-3; CDR3 DNA: TGCAGTGCTAACAGAGGGACTAGCGGGAGTACAGATACGCAGTATTTT; CDR3 protein: CSANRGTSGSTDTQYF
clone size: few; D gene: .; V gene: TRBV20-1; J gene: TRBJ1-5; CDR3 DNA: TGCAGTGCTAGAGATTCGGCCCTAGCAAATCAGCCCCAGCATTTT; CDR3 protein: CSARDSALANQPQHF
clone size: .; D gene: TRBD1; V gene: TRBV3-1; J gene: TRBJ2-7; CDR3 DNA: TGTGCCAGCAGCTACAGGGGGCCCTACGAGCAGTACTTC; CDR3 protein: CASSYRGPYEQYF
clone size: .; D gene: .; V gene: TRBV15; J gene: TRBJ1-4; CDR3 DNA: TGTGCCACCAGCAGAGGCCGTGGGGGGCCGGTTGAAAAACTGTTTTTT; CDR3 protein: CATSRGRGGPVEKLFF
clone size: .; D gene: .; V gene: TRBV7-2; J gene: TRBJ2-7; CDR3 DNA: TGTGCCAGCATAAATCCTGGCAAATCCGACTACGAGCAGTACTTC; CDR3 protein: CASINPGKSDYEQYF
clone size: .; D gene: .; V gene: TRBV10-3; J gene: TRBJ1-1; CDR3 DNA: TGTGCCATCAGTGAGTCGGCGCTACTCTTGAACACTGAAGCTTTCTTT; CDR3 protein: CAISESALLLNTEAFF
clone size: many; D gene: .; V gene: TRBV20-1; J gene: TRBJ2-7; CDR3 DNA: TGCAGTGCATCGACACGTCCTCCCTACGAGCAGTACTTC; CDR3 protein: CSASTRPPYEQYF
clone size: few; D gene: .; V gene: TRBV5-1; J gene: TRBJ2-7; CDR3 DNA: TGCGCCAGCAGGGATATTTACGAGCAGTACTTC; CDR3 protein: CASRDIYEQYF
clone size: .; D gene: .; V gene: TRBV3-1; J gene: TRBJ2-7; CDR3 DNA: TGTGCCAGCAGGAGCGGCCTCGGCGAGCAGTACTTC; CDR3 protein: CASRSGLGEQYF
clone size: .; D gene: .; V gene: TRBV7-9; J gene: TRBJ2-3; CDR3 DNA: TGTGCCAGCAGCTTTGCGGGCTCATCAGATACGCAGTATTTT; CDR3 protein: CASSFAGSSDTQYF
clone size: .; D gene: TRBD1; V gene: TRBV28; J gene: TRBJ2-4; CDR3 DNA: TGTGCCAGCAGTCAACAGGGGACAAACATTCAGTACTTC; CDR3 protein: CASSQQGTNIQYF
clone size: .; D gene: TRBD2; V gene: TRBV30; J gene: TRBJ2-6; CDR3 DNA: TGTGCCTCTACCGCTAGCGGGAGGGCCTCTGGGGCCAACGTCCTGACTTTC; CDR3 protein: CASTASGRASGANVLTF
clone size: many; D gene: .; V gene: TRBV23-1; J gene: TRBJ2-5; CDR3 DNA: TGCGCCAGCAGTCAAGTCCACATAGGGATTGGTCCCATCCCCTGCGAAGAGACCCAGTACTTC; CDR3 protein: CASSQVHIGIGPIPCEETQYF
clone size: few; D gene: TRBD1; V gene: TRBV29-1; J gene: TRBJ2-7; CDR3 DNA: TGCAGCGTTGTGGGCAAGACAGGGGGCTGGGGCGAGCAGTACTTC; CDR3 protein: CSVVGKTGGWGEQYF
clone size: many; D gene: TRBD1; V gene: TRBV5-1; J gene: TRBJ2-7; CDR3 DNA: TGCGCCAGCAGCTTCGGGACAGAGAACTACGAGCAGTACTTC; CDR3 protein: CASSFGTENYEQYF
clone size: .; D gene: TRBD1; V gene: TRBV7-9; J gene: TRBJ2-7; CDR3 DNA: TGTGCCAGCAGCTGGGACAGGACCTACGAGCAGTACTTC; CDR3 protein: CASSWDRTYEQYF
clone size: many; D gene: TRBD2; V gene: TRBV27; J gene: TRBJ2-2; CDR3 DNA: TGTGCCAGCAGGCAGGCTAGCGGGAGTGACACCGGGGAGCTGTTTTTT; CDR3 protein: CASRQASGSDTGELFF
clone size: many; D gene: .; V gene: TRBV14; J gene: TRBJ2-6; CDR3 DNA: TGTGCCAGCAGCCAAGTTACAGGTCCACGGGCCAACGTCCTGACTTTC; CDR3 protein: CASSQVTGPRANVLTF
clone size: many; D gene: .; V gene: TRBV4-3; J gene: TRBJ2-7; CDR3 DNA: TGCGCCAGCAGCCAAGTGGCAACATCCCCCTACGAGCAGTACTTC; CDR3 protein: CASSQVATSPYEQYF
clone size: many; D gene: .; V gene: TRBV30; J gene: TRBJ2-1; CDR3 DNA: TGTGCCTGGAGTGCAGGGCCTCCCAATGAGCAGTTCTTC; CDR3 protein: CAWSAGPPNEQFF
clone size: many; D gene: TRBD2; V gene: TRBV20-1; J gene: TRBJ2-3; CDR3 DNA: TGCAGTGCCATGCGAGCAGCGGGAGTCACAGATACGCAGTATTTT; CDR3 protein: CSAMRAAGVTDTQYF
clone size: many; D gene: .; V gene: TRBV12-3/TRBV12-4; J gene: TRBJ2-1; CDR3 DNA: TGTGCCAGCAGTTTAGGTTTGAATGAGCAGTTCTTC; CDR3 protein: CASSLGLNEQFF
clone size: many; D gene: .; V gene: TRBV20-1; J gene: TRBJ1-1; CDR3 DNA: TGCAGTGCTAGAGGGGGTATTCAGAAAGGGAGCGCTTTCTTT; CDR3 protein: CSARGGIQKGSAFF
clone size: many; D gene: .; V gene: TRBV12-3/TRBV12-4; J gene: TRBJ2-4; CDR3 DNA: TGTGCCAGCAGTTCACCGGGGCCGAGGGACATTCAGTACTTC; CDR3 protein: CASSSPGPRDIQYF
clone size: many; D gene: .; V gene: TRBV6-5; J gene: TRBJ1-5; CDR3 DNA: TGTGCCAGCAGTTACTCTGGCAGGGCAATGTATCAGCCCCAGCATTTT; CDR3 protein: CASSYSGRAMYQPQHF
clone size: many; D gene: TRBD2; V gene: TRBV6-2/TRBV6-3; J gene: TRBJ2-1; CDR3 DNA: TGTGCCAGCTACCTGGGACTAGCGGGAGTGTATGAGCAGTTCTTC; CDR3 protein: CASYLGLAGVYEQFF
clone size: .; D gene: TRBD1; V gene: TRBV28; J gene: TRBJ1-5; CDR3 DNA: TGTGCCAGCAGACCTACGGGACAGGGTATGAATCAGCCCCAGCATTTT; CDR3 protein: CASRPTGQGMNQPQHF
clone size: many; D gene: TRBD2; V gene: TRBV24-1; J gene: TRBJ2-5; CDR3 DNA: TGTGCCACCAGTGACCAACCGGGACTAGCGGAAGAGACCCAGTACTTC; CDR3 protein: CATSDQPGLAEETQYF
clone size: .; D gene: TRBD1; V gene: TRBV28; J gene: TRBJ2-4; CDR3 DNA: TGTGCCAGCAGTCTGACATACAGGGGACAGGGCATTCAGTACTTC; CDR3 protein: CASSLTYRGQGIQYF
clone size: many; D gene: .; V gene: TRBV12-3/TRBV12-4; J gene: TRBJ2-1; CDR3 DNA: TGTGCCAGCAGTTCGCAGACCTACAATGAGCAGTTCTTC; CDR3 protein: CASSSQTYNEQFF
clone size: many; D gene: .; V gene: TRBV7-2; J gene: TRBJ1-5; CDR3 DNA: TGTGCCAGCAGCCCCGGGACGGCCATCGGGCCCCAGCATTTT; CDR3 protein: CASSPGTAIGPQHF
clone size: .; D gene: TRBD1; V gene: TRBV12-3/TRBV12-4; J gene: TRBJ2-7; CDR3 DNA: TGTGCCAGCAGTTACTCAGGGGGCTCCCCTACTAAGGAGCAGTACTTC; CDR3 protein: CASSYSGGSPTKEQYF
clone size: many; D gene: .; V gene: TRBV18; J gene: TRBJ2-5; CDR3 DNA: TGTGCCAGCTCACCAGGGGGTACCTGGCAAGAGACCCAGTACTTC; CDR3 protein: CASSPGGTWQETQYF
clone size: few; D gene: TRBD2; V gene: TRBV12-3/TRBV12-4; J gene: TRBJ2-1; CDR3 DNA: TGTGCCAGCAGACCTAGGACTAGCGGGAGTCATGAGCAGTTCTTC; CDR3 protein: CASRPRTSGSHEQFF
clone size: many; D gene: .; V gene: TRBV5-1; J gene: TRBJ2-3; CDR3 DNA: TGCGCCAGCAGCCCCGGGACACCGGGGGCAGATACGCAGTATTTT; CDR3 protein: CASSPGTPGADTQYF
clone size: many; D gene: .; V gene: TRBV6-2/TRBV6-3; J gene: TRBJ2-2; CDR3 DNA: TGTGCCAGCAGAAAGATCCGGAACACCGGGGAGCTGTTTTTT; CDR3 protein: CASRKIRNTGELFF
clone size: few; D gene: .; V gene: TRBV20-1; J gene: TRBJ2-5; CDR3 DNA: TGCAGTGCTAGTACGGCTAGCCTCCAAGAGACCCAGTACTTC; CDR3 protein: CSASTASLQETQYF
clone size: many; D gene: .; V gene: TRBV6-6; J gene: TRBJ2-1; CDR3 DNA: TGTGCCAGCAGTTACTCTGGCTACAATGAGCAGTTCTTC; CDR3 protein: CASSYSGYNEQFF
clone size: .; D gene: TRBD2; V gene: TRBV2; J gene: TRBJ2-2; CDR3 DNA: TGTGCCAGCAGATGGACTAGCGGGAACACCGGGGAGCTGTTTTTT; CDR3 protein: CASRWTSGNTGELFF
clone size: many; D gene: .; V gene: TRBV29-1; J gene: TRBJ2-1; CDR3 DNA: TGCAGCGTTGAAGAGCGTGCAGGGGTCCCGCGCAATGAGCAGTTCTTC; CDR3 protein: CSVEERAGVPRNEQFF
clone size: many; D gene: TRBD1; V gene: TRBV29-1; J gene: TRBJ2-5; CDR3 DNA: TGCAGCGTGTACAGGGGTGGAGAGACCCAGTACTTC; CDR3 protein: CSVYRGGETQYF
clone size: few; D gene: TRBD2; V gene: TRBV12-3/TRBV12-4; J gene: TRBJ2-5; CDR3 DNA: TGTGCCAGCACCCCGACTAGCGGGAGGTCTCGGGAGACCCAGTACTTC; CDR3 protein: CASTPTSGRSRETQYF
clone size: many; D gene: TRBD2; V gene: TRBV28; J gene: TRBJ2-1; CDR3 DNA: TGTGCCAGCGTGCTAGCGGGAGCTTACAATGAGCAGTTCTTC; CDR3 protein: CASVLAGAYNEQFF
clone size: few; D gene: TRBD2; V gene: TRBV20-1; J gene: TRBJ2-7; CDR3 DNA: TGCAGTGCTCCTATCAGGCCGGGGGGCGAGCAGTACTTC; CDR3 protein: CSAPIRPGGEQYF
clone size: many; D gene: .; V gene: TRBV20-1; J gene: TRBJ2-7; CDR3 DNA: TGCAGTGCGACCGGCCTCGGGGCCAGCCTCTACGAGCAGTACTTC; CDR3 protein: CSATGLGASLYEQYF
clone size: .; D gene: TRBD2; V gene: TRBV5-1; J gene: TRBJ2-7; CDR3 DNA: TGCGCCAGCCAGACTAGCGACTTTCCCTACGAGCAGTACTTC; CDR3 protein: CASQTSDFPYEQYF
clone size: few; D gene: .; V gene: TRBV11-2; J gene: TRBJ2-2; CDR3 DNA: TGTGCCAGCAGTCCCTTGGTGACCGGGGAGCTGTTTTTT; CDR3 protein: CASSPLVTGELFF